This TCR beta chain was identified during a study of blood T cell repertoires in COVID-19. V was pared by 2 bases and J by 4 bases, with 8 bases between. In germline, CDR1 is MNHEY, CDR2 SVGEGT. The CDR3 has 14 residues. Source study methods: Nucleated cell number was recorded as an estimate derived from reference gene primer amplification. Measured with immunoSEQ multiplex PCR; TCRdb has only the in-frame clones, and not every one. Clone size and V and J calls were adopted from that table, with D and trimming inferred from the DNA. The sample holds roughly 250,000 clones; 70% to 85% are singletons and the top ten take about 2%.

Specimen: peripheral blood. This sequence joins TRBV6-2 or TRBV6-3 and TRBJ2-2; D may be TRBD1 (6 bases). This sequence was found in a woman aged 80 or over with acute or convalescent COVID-19. The DNA of the CDR3 is TGTGCCAGCAGTTACACAGGGTTCACCGGGGAGCTGTTTTTT. It translates to CASSYTGFTGELFF.